What follows are 19 T cell receptor beta chains derived from one specimen sequenced in a study of OX40 agonist ivuxolimab in advanced cancers. Only in-frame clones appear in the TCRdb table, and some are missing; sequencing was by immunoSEQ multiplex PCR. The table has about 41,000 clones, 75% to 85% seen once; the top ten hold 2.6%. The sequences come from CD4+ or CD8+ T cells sorted from blood, collected in a trial of the OX40 agonist ivuxolimab. The receptor set was obtained from an adult with an advanced solid tumor such as melanoma, head and neck, liver or kidney cancer.

V is TRBV19 and J is TRBJ2-2; TRBD2 is a possible D gene (6 bases). CDR1 is LNHDA, CDR2 SQIVND, per germline (reference sequence). The CDR3 extends over 15 amino acids. The V gene lost 8 bases and the J gene lost 3 bases, with 16 bases spanning the gap. CDR3 nucleotides: TGTGCCAGTGGCCGGAGGGACCGGGACACCGGGGAGCTGTTTTTT. Protein: CASGRRDRDTGELFF.

The chain joins TRBV28 to TRBJ2-3; D is unclear. CDR3 length: 12 residues. The V end lost 4 bases, the J end lost 6 bases, and 8 bases lay between the germline ends. Germline lookup yields CDR1 MDHEN and CDR2 SYDVKM. The chain's CDR3 is CASSSGVDTQYF. In DNA form, the CDR3 reads TGTGCCAGCAGTTCCGGAGTGGATACGCAGTATTTT.

This chain connects TRBV6-1 to TRBJ2-1; TRBD2 agrees at 7 bases. The ends lost 2 bases at V and 7 bases at J; junction bases unmatched: 8. Germline CDR1 is MNHNS and CDR2 is SASEGT. The CDR3 sequence is 15 residues long. The CDR3 loop is CASSESSGGGNEQFF. DNA for the CDR3: TGTGCCAGCAGTGAAAGTTCGGGGGGTGGTAATGAGCAGTTCTTC.

The J gene is TRBJ1-5, the V gene TRBV14; 7 bases match TRBD1. This CDR3 has 14 amino acids. V gave up 11 bases and J gave up 3 bases; unmatched junction bases: 10. The germline gives CDR1 SGHDN, CDR2 FVKESK. CDR3 in DNA: TGTGCCGCGCGGTTAGGGGGCAACAATCAGCCCCAGCATTTT. It specifies CAARLGGNNQPQHF.

This chain's CDR3 is CASSLGAQHGYTF. The CDR3 nucleotides are TGCGCCAGCAGCTTGGGGGCGCAGCATGGCTACACCTTC. The J gene is TRBJ1-2, the V gene TRBV5-1; D is undetermined. The CDR3 has 13 residues. Germline CDR1 and CDR2: SGHRS and YFSETQ. With 0 bases removed from V and 6 bases from J, the gap between germline ends came to 9 bases. Supplemented by reference TRBV5-1 and TRBJ1-2, the full variable domain reads KAGVTQTPRYLIKTRGQQVTLSCSPISGHRSVSWYQQTPGQGLQFLFEYFSETQRNKGNFPGRFSGRQFSNSRSEMNVSTLELGDSALYLCASSLGAQHGYTFGSGTRLTVV.

The rearrangement joins TRBV13 to TRBJ1-1; 7 bases line up with TRBD1. Looked up from germline, CDR1 is PRHDT and CDR2 is FYEKMQ (reference sequence). The CDR3 is 14 residues long. Germline trimming cut 5 bases from V and 5 bases from J; bases unmatched to any gene: 8. The CDR3 DNA reads as TGTGCCAGCAGCCACAGGGGCCAGAGGACTGAAGCTTTCTTT. The encoded protein is CASSHRGQRTEAFF.

The V and J genes are TRBV7-9 and TRBJ2-5; 9 bases line up with TRBD2. Looked up from germline, CDR1 is SEHNR and CDR2 is FQNEAQ (reference sequence). The CDR3 runs 13 residues. Germline trimming cut 6 bases from V and 5 bases from J; bases unmatched to any gene: 4. CDR3 loop: CASRRAGGETQYF. The CDR3 coding sequence is TGTGCCAGCAGGAGAGCGGGAGGCGAGACCCAGTACTTC.

The V gene is TRBV6-1, the J gene TRBJ2-1; D gene uncertain. Trimming removed 6 bases from V and 5 bases from J, with 17 bases in between. There are 15 residues in the CDR3. The germline V gene encodes CDR1 MNHNS and CDR2 SASEGT. This CDR3 reads CASSGGVRTHNEQFF. In DNA, the CDR3 is TGTGCCAGCAGCGGCGGAGTACGAACTCACAATGAGCAGTTCTTC.

The chain uses TRBV6-1 and TRBJ1-1, with 7 bases identical to TRBD1. Losses at the gene ends were 1 base for V and 1 base for J; bases not matched to a gene: 9. Germline V gives CDR1 MNHNS, CDR2 SASEGT. The length of the CDR3 is 17 residues. The CDR3, as DNA: TGTGCCAGCAGTGAAGTTACAGGGGTGGGAAAGAACACTGAAGCTTTCTTT. This translates into CASSEVTGVGKNTEAFF.

The rearrangement uses TRBV5-1 and TRBJ2-1; 8 positions agree with TRBD1. V was pared by 0 bases and J by 7 bases, with 9 bases of the junction left unmatched. CDR1 is SGHRS, CDR2 YFSETQ, per germline. The CDR3 runs 16 residues. The CDR3 spells CASSLAPGQGGNEQFF. The DNA of the CDR3 is TGCGCCAGCAGCTTGGCCCCAGGACAGGGTGGAAATGAGCAGTTCTTC.

The rearrangement uses TRBV19 and TRBJ1-4; 7 bases match TRBD1. The germline gives CDR1 LNHDA, CDR2 SQIVND (reference sequence). The CDR3 covers 14 residues. V lost 4 bases and J lost 10; bases outside the gene matches: 9. The CDR3 is CASSSQYRGGKLFF. DNA of the CDR3: TGTGCCAGTAGTAGCCAATACAGGGGTGGAAAACTGTTTTTT.

This chain connects TRBV10-2 to TRBJ2-7, with a weak D call TRBD2 (7 bases). Looked up from germline, CDR1 is WSHSY and CDR2 is SAAADI. V was trimmed by 7 bases and J by 5 bases, leaving 24 bases between them. The CDR3 totals 16 residues. The DNA of the CDR3 is TGCGCCAGCACCGGAAGGGGGACTACTATTTCGGACGAGCAGTACTTC. Its protein is CASTGRGTTISDEQYF.

This clone was seen a handful of times. This chain links TRBV29-1 with TRBJ1-1; D not resolved. V was trimmed by 5 bases and J by 3 bases, leaving 10 bases between them. Germline values: CDR1 SQVTM, CDR2 ANQGSEA. The CDR3 sequence is 12 residues long. DNA for the CDR3: TGCAGCGTTCAGTCGGGGTACACTGAAGCTTTCTTT. Translated, it gives CSVQSGYTEAFF.

The rearrangement joins TRBV5-8 to TRBJ1-2; perhaps TRBD1 as D (6 bases). V was shortened by 4 bases and J by 3 bases, with 19 bases between the two germline ends. The CDR3 is 16 amino acids. CDR1 SGHTS and CDR2 YDEGEE come from the germline V gene. The CDR3 spells CASSLDEGVVHYGYTF. In DNA form, the CDR3 reads TGTGCCAGCAGCCTTGACGAGGGGGTAGTACACTATGGCTACACCTTC.

The V call is TRBV7-6, the J call TRBJ2-1; no reliable D call. The length of the CDR3 is 12 residues. The V end was cut by 1 base, the J end by 9 bases, with 7 bases between. Germline V lookup: CDR1 SGHVS, CDR2 FNYEAQ. The CDR3 DNA reads as TGTGCCAGCAGCTTAGGCCCTCGTGAGCAGTTCTTC. The encoded protein is CASSLGPREQFF.

The DNA of the CDR3 is TGCGCCAGCAGCTTAACCGTTGGGGACTATGGCTACACCTTC. This gives the protein CASSLTVGDYGYTF. The chain carries TRBV5-1 and TRBJ1-2; no clear D gene. This CDR3 region has 14 residues. From germline, CDR1 is SGHRS and CDR2 YFSETQ. Trimming took 2 bases from V and 3 from J, leaving 11 bases between them.

The chain has TRBV7-6 and TRBJ2-7; TRBD1 matches at 12 bases. V lost 4 bases, J lost 4 bases, and 8 bases stayed unmatched. This CDR3 has 16 residues. Germline CDR1 SGHVS, CDR2 FNYEAQ. In nucleotides, the CDR3 is TGTGCCAGCAGCTCCCCCGGGACAGGGGGCAGGTACGAGCAGTACTTC. This sequence encodes CASSSPGTGGRYEQYF.

J is TRBJ2-3 and V is TRBV7-3, with D possibly being TRBD2 (7 bases). Germline CDR1 SGHTA, CDR2 FQGTGA. This CDR3 region has 15 residues. Trimming left V 2 bases short and J 6 bases short, with 15 bases between. The chain's CDR3 is CASSLGGGATDTQYF. Written as DNA, the CDR3 is TGTGCCAGCAGCTTAGGAGGGGGGGCCACGGATACGCAGTATTTT.

The V call is TRBV18, the J call TRBJ1-1; D unresolved. Germline loops: CDR1 KGHSH, CDR2 LQKENI. CDR3 length: 13 residues. V lost 6 bases to trimming and J lost 6 bases, with 14 bases between them. The CDR3 sequence is CASSLSERAEAFF. CDR3 sequence (DNA): TGTGCCAGCTCCCTAAGTGAGCGTGCTGAAGCTTTCTTT.